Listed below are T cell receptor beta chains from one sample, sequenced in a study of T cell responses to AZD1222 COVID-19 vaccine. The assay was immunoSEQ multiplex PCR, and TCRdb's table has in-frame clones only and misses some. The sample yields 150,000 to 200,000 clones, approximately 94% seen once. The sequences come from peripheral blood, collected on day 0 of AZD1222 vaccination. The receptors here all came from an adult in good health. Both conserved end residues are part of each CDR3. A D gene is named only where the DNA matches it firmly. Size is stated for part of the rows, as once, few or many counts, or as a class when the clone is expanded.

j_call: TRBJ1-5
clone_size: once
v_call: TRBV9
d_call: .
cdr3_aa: CASSVGAGLSNQPQHF
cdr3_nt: TGTGCCAGCAGCGTAGGAGCGGGACTCAGCAATCAGCCCCAGCATTTT

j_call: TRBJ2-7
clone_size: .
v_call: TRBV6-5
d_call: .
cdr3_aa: CASRSSYEQYF
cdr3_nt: TGTGCCAGCAGGAGCTCCTACGAGCAGTACTTC

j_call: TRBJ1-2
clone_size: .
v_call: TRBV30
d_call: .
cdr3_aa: CAWSGGGLRAYGYTF
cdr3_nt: TGTGCCTGGAGTGGAGGTGGCTTGCGGGCGTATGGCTACACCTTC

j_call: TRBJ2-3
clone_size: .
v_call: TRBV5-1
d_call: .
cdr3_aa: CASSLGENVDTQYF
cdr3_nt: TGCGCCAGCAGCTTGGGAGAGAATGTAGATACGCAGTATTTT

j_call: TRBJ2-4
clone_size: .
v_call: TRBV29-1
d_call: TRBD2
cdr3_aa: CSVESIPKTSGRIAKNIQYF
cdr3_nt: TGCAGCGTTGAATCCATTCCGAAGACTAGCGGGAGAATCGCCAAAAACATTCAGTACTTC

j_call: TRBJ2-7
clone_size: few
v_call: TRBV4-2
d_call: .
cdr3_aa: CASSQDVGEQYF
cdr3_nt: TGTGCCAGCAGCCAAGATGTAGGGGAGCAGTACTTC

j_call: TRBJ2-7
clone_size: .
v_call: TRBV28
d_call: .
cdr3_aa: CASRSLATYEQYF
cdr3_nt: TGTGCCAGCCGCTCGTTGGCTACCTACGAGCAGTACTTC

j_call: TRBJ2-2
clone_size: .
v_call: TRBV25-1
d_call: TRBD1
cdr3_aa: CASSESVSDRFTGELFF
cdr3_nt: TGTGCCAGCAGTGAATCGGTTTCGGACAGGTTCACCGGGGAGCTGTTTTTT

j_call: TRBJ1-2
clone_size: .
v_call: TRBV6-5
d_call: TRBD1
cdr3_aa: CASSRDSRYGYTF
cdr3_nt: TGTGCCAGCAGCCGGGACAGCAGATATGGCTACACCTTC

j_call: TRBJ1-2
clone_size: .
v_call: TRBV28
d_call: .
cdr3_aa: CASSLQGRGGYTF
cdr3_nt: TGTGCCAGCAGTTTGCAGGGGCGCGGCGGCTACACCTTC

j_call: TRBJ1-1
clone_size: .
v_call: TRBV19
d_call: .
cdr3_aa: CASSGAGGTFF
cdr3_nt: TGTGCCAGTAGTGGTGCAGGTGGAACTTTCTTT